The 32 T cell receptor beta chains presented below share a single source sample, sequenced in a study of T cells after yellow fever vaccination (dated by TCRdb to the late 2010s). The library was made by 5' RACE. Sequencing used an Illumina NovaSeq 6000. TCRdb reworked the public reads: Q25 trimming with fastp, MiXCR clone assembly, productive beta chains retained. Identical CDR3 protein sequences are pooled into one entry, listed with their most common genes and DNA. This sample is represented by approximately 260,000 distinct CDR3 sequences; about 5% of them were singletons. The ten biggest clones cover around 3.5% of the sample. Reading the label with the study, this specimen's treatment or condition is: live attenuated yellow fever vaccine strain. Sequences were derived from CD4+ T cells sorted from PBMCs, sampled on the day of the yellow fever booster vaccination. The receptor source for this set is a man aged 18 to 29 who received the YFV17D yellow fever vaccine.

The chain combines TRBV7-2 with TRBJ2-3; D is undetermined. The CDR3 is made up of 16 amino acids. Per the germline V gene, CDR1 is SGHTA and CDR2 is FQGNSA. V dropped 0 bases and J dropped 0 bases, with 10 bases sitting between them. CDR3 loop: CASSLALGSSTDTQYF. The CDR3 DNA follows: TGTGCCAGCAGCTTAGCCCTCGGTTCTAGCACAGATACGCAGTATTTT.

This clonotype was counted at least ten times. V usage is TRBV18 and J usage is TRBJ2-7; 7 positions agree with TRBD1. CDR1 and CDR2 from the germline V gene are KGHSH and LQKENI. The CDR3 loop spans 15 amino acids. The V segment lost 3 bases and the J segment 4 bases; nucleotides outside the gene matches: 9. For the CDR3, the DNA is TGTGCCAGCTCACCCTCGCCAGGGGGATTTTACGAGCAGTACGTC. Translated: CASSPSPGGFYEQYV.

V usage is TRBV20-1 and J usage is TRBJ1-5, with D perhaps matching TRBD1 (5 bases). CDR3 size: 13 residues. V dropped 3 bases and J dropped 4 bases, with 10 bases sitting between them. Germline V gives CDR1 DFQATT, CDR2 SNEGSKA (reference sequence). This CDR3 reads CSARAGNNQPQHF. CDR3 coding DNA: TGCAGTGCTAGGGCAGGGAATAATCAGCCCCAGCATTTT.

The chain is built from TRBV18 and TRBJ1-5; 12 bases align to TRBD1. The V segment lost 3 bases and the J segment 0 bases; nucleotides outside the gene matches: 3. Germline V gene data show CDR1 as KGHSH and CDR2 as LQKENI. The CDR3 is made up of 17 amino acids. In nucleotides, the CDR3 is TGTGCCAGCTCACCGGGACAGGGGGCGTATAGCAATCAGCCCCAGCATTTT. Translated, it gives CASSPGQGAYSNQPQHF.

This clonotype showed up just a few times. The rearrangement links TRBV9 to TRBJ1-1, with 7 bases lining up with TRBD1. CDR3 size: 17 residues. With V trimmed by 4 bases and J by 6 bases, 18 bases remained unmatched. The germline CDR1 and CDR2 sequences are SGDLS and YYNGEE. Here the CDR3 DNA reads TGTGCCAGCAGCCCAAGCGGGACAGTAGCGTGGTACCCTGAAGCTTTCTTT. Translated: CASSPSGTVAWYPEAFF.

The J gene is TRBJ2-7, the V gene TRBV20-1; 8 bases are a match to TRBD1. The CDR3 consists of 12 residues. Trimming at V came to 5 bases and at J to 7 bases, leaving 7 bases not matched to a gene. Looked up from germline, CDR1 is DFQATT and CDR2 is SNEGSKA (reference sequence). CDR3 in amino acids: CSALRQGREQYV. CDR3 nucleotide sequence: TGCAGTGCTCTCCGACAGGGGAGGGAGCAGTACGTC.

The table lists this clonotype with a few counts. The chain is built from TRBV7-3 and TRBJ2-7; D remains unclear. Germline assignment: CDR1 SGHTA and CDR2 FQGTGA. Trimming removed 5 bases at V and 2 bases at J, with 10 bases between. The CDR3 is 13 amino acids. The CDR3 sequence is CASSRRGTYEQYV. DNA for the CDR3: TGTGCCAGCAGCCGTCGTGGTACCTACGAGCAGTACGTC.

This clonotype was picked up a small number of times. The chain recombines TRBV5-5 with TRBJ1-1; 10 positions match TRBD1. This CDR3 is built from 13 residues. With V trimmed by 4 bases and J by 11 bases, 8 bases remained unmatched. The germline gives CDR1 SGHKS, CDR2 YYEKEE (reference sequence). CDR3 nucleotides: TGTGCCAGCAGCATCGGGACAGGGGCGAGGGCTTTCTTT. Residues: CASSIGTGARAFF.

The V call is TRBV5-5, the J call TRBJ1-5, with D hard to call. Trimming stripped 0 bases from V and 7 bases from J, with 8 bases between. The germline CDR1 and CDR2 sequences are SGHKS and YYEKEE (reference sequence). CDR3 length: 13 residues. CDR3 protein: CASSLALSQPQHF. CDR3 nucleotide sequence: TGTGCCAGCAGCTTGGCCTTAAGCCAGCCCCAGCATTTT.

The chain links TRBV5-1 to TRBJ2-2; D may be TRBD1 or TRBD2 (5 bases each). The CDR3 runs 16 residues. The V and J ends lost 0 bases and 5 bases respectively, with 14 bases between them. CDR1 is SGHRS, CDR2 YFSETQ, per germline. The CDR3 spells CASSLAVGDGTGELFF. CDR3 DNA: TGCGCCAGCAGCTTGGCCGTCGGGGACGGTACCGGGGAGCTGTTTTTT.

This clonotype was seen a few times. An end of the junction does not agree with germline; a read error may underlie this. The rearrangement links TRBV4-3 to TRBJ1-2; tentatively, D is TRBD1 (5 bases). The CDR3 covers 15 residues. Germline V gene sequence: CDR1 LGHNA, CDR2 YSLEER. The CDR3 bases are TGCGCCAGCAGCCAAGAAAGGCTCTCCCCGGGACGCGTCCTCTTC. This translates into CASSQERLSPGRVLF.

In this sample, this clonotype turned up a few times. This chain connects TRBV5-1 to TRBJ1-6; D possibly corresponds to TRBD1 (5 bases). The germline V and J ends were trimmed by 3 bases and 6 bases, with 10 bases remaining between them. The CDR3 has 14 amino acids. Germline values: CDR1 SGHRS, CDR2 YFSETQ. The CDR3 DNA sequence: TGCGCCAGCAGCTCCCAGGGTAGTAATTCACCCCTCCACTTT. Protein product: CASSSQGSNSPLHF.

This clonotype was seen repeatedly, ten times or more. The chain has TRBV6-2 or TRBV6-3 and TRBJ1-5; possibly TRBD1 for D (5 bases). V dropped 6 bases and J dropped 0 bases, with 9 bases sitting between them. The germline V gene has CDR1 MNHEY and CDR2 SVGEGT. This CDR3 is 14 amino acids long. DNA for the CDR3: TGTGCCAGCAGAGCCGGGGCTAGCAATCAGCCCCAGCATTTT. Translating it yields CASRAGASNQPQHF.

This sequence joins TRBV7-2 and TRBJ1-5; possible D gene TRBD1, 6 bases. V lost 6 bases, J lost 4 bases, and 10 bases lay in between. The V gene's germline CDR1 is SGHTA and CDR2 FQGNSA. This CDR3 contains 13 residues. The CDR3 is CASRGQINQPQHF. As DNA, the CDR3 is TGTGCCAGCAGAGGACAGATTAATCAGCCCCAGCATTTT.

The chain joins TRBV3-1 to TRBJ2-7; 8 bases match TRBD1. V was clipped by 4 bases and J by 5 bases; unmatched bases: 7. The CDR3 loop spans 14 amino acids. Germline V gives CDR1 LGHDT, CDR2 YNNKEL (reference sequence). CDR3 loop: CASSPLDRAHEQYF. CDR3 in DNA: TGTGCCAGCAGCCCTTTGGACAGGGCCCACGAGCAGTACTTC.

In this sample, this clonotype turned up many times. The chain employs TRBV5-5 and TRBJ2-5; TRBD2 might be the D (5 bases). V was cut by 5 bases and J by 0 bases, with 8 bases left in between. The CDR3 runs to 13 residues. Germline V gives CDR1 SGHKS, CDR2 YYEKEE (reference sequence). In DNA, the CDR3 is TGTGCCAGCAGAATCGGGAACCAAGAGACCCAGTACTTC. The encoded protein is CASRIGNQETQYF.

This clonotype has just a few counts. V usage is TRBV7-2 and J usage is TRBJ2-2, with no clear D. CDR1 SGHTA and CDR2 FQGNSA come from the germline V gene. Trimming removed 2 bases from V and 8 bases from J, with 3 bases in between. The CDR3 extends over 11 amino acids. The DNA for the CDR3 is TGTGCCAGCAGCTTAAGGGGGGAGCTGTTTTTT. Translating it yields CASSLRGELFF.

This clonotype showed up just a few times. This chain joins TRBV24-1 and TRBJ2-1; D may be TRBD2 (6 bases). The CDR3 length is 14 residues. V lost 1 base and J lost 6, with 9 bases in between. Germline V lookup: CDR1 KGHDR, CDR2 SFDVKD. In DNA form, the CDR3 reads TGTGCCACCAGTGATTTTAGGACTACCAATGAGCAGTTCTTC. Its protein is CATSDFRTTNEQFF.

This clonotype turned up a few times. This CDR3 reads CASSQDSRGGNSPLHF. The CDR3 nucleotides read TGCGCCAGCAGCCAAGATTCCAGGGGGGGGAATTCACCCCTCCACTTT. The chain employs TRBV4-1 and TRBJ1-6, with 7 bases identical to TRBD1. Germline V CDR1 and CDR2: MGHRA, YSYEKL. The length of the CDR3 is 16 residues. The V segment lost 0 bases and the J segment 7 bases; nucleotides outside the gene matches: 6.

This clonotype was picked up a small number of times. The chain couples TRBV5-1 to TRBJ2-3, with TRBD2 matching 11 bases. CDR1 and CDR2 from the germline V gene are SGHRS and YFSETQ. Trimming cost V 0 bases and J 6 bases; bases outside gene matches: 6. The CDR3 length is 16 residues. CDR3 coding DNA: TGCGCCAGCAGCTTGGCTACTAGCGGGGGCTCGGATACGCAGTATTTT. Its translation: CASSLATSGGSDTQYF.

This clonotype occurred many times. This chain connects TRBV7-9 to TRBJ2-7; D might be TRBD1 (6 bases). The length of the CDR3 is 14 residues. Trimming took off 2 bases at V and 10 bases at J, with 18 bases between the two ends. Germline V gene data show CDR1 as SEHNR and CDR2 as FQNEAQ (reference sequence). DNA for the CDR3: TGTGCCAGCAGCTTAAACATGGGGGCCGTTCTTCAGTACGTC. Amino acid sequence: CASSLNMGAVLQYV.

This clonotype has a handful of counts. This chain uses TRBV11-2 with TRBJ2-3; D perhaps matches TRBD1 (5 bases). The V end lost 3 bases, the J end lost 6 bases, and 16 bases lay between the germline ends. Germline V gene data show CDR1 as SGHAT and CDR2 as FQNNGV. The CDR3 runs 15 residues. The CDR3: CASSFPAVYRDTQYF. The CDR3 DNA reads TGTGCCAGCAGCTTCCCCGCGGTGTACAGGGATACGCAGTATTTT.

This clonotype was observed at least ten times. This chain links TRBV7-2 with TRBJ2-3; D gene uncertain. Deletions cut 1 base from V and 6 bases from J, with 5 bases between. This CDR3 has 12 amino acids. Germline-derived CDR1 and CDR2 are SGHTA and FQGNSA. CDR3 coding DNA: TGTGCCAGCAGCTTAGTAGGGGATACGCAGTATTTT. Its translation: CASSLVGDTQYF.

The rearrangement uses TRBV3-1 and TRBJ1-2, with D possibly TRBD1 on 5 matching bases. Germline CDR1 is LGHDT and CDR2 is YNNKEL (reference sequence). Trimming pared 8 bases from V and 5 bases from J, leaving 18 bases between. The CDR3 totals 14 residues. The CDR3 coding sequence is TGTGCCAGCGGCGGGACTTCGTGGAGTTATGGCTACACCTTC. This encodes CASGGTSWSYGYTF.

A few counts support this clonotype. J is TRBJ1-4 and V is TRBV6-5, with D hard to call. V was cut by 2 bases and J by 6 bases, with 7 bases left in between. The CDR3 runs to 13 residues. Germline V gene sequence: CDR1 MNHEY, CDR2 SVGAGI. The CDR3 sequence is CASSYGLHEKLFF. CDR3 nucleotides: TGTGCCAGCAGTTACGGGCTCCATGAAAAACTGTTTTTT.

This clonotype came up many times. The chain couples TRBV4-3 to TRBJ2-3; D is perhaps TRBD2 (6 bases). CDR1 and CDR2 from the germline V gene are LGHNA and YSLEER. The CDR3 covers 15 residues. Between the trimmed V and J ends, which lost 1 base and 4 bases, there was a span of 12 bases. CDR3 nucleotides: TGCGCCAGCAGCCAAGCACACACTAGCCCAGATACGCAGTATTTT. Its protein is CASSQAHTSPDTQYF.

This clonotype showed up just a few times. The chain couples TRBV20-1 to TRBJ1-1; D unclear. Germline-derived CDR1 and CDR2 are DFQATT and SNEGSKA (reference sequence). Trimming removed 2 bases from V and 1 base from J, with 11 bases in between. The CDR3 spans 14 residues. As DNA, the CDR3 is TGCAGTGCTAGATTAGGCACCCAGAACACTGAAGCTTTCTTT. This gives the protein CSARLGTQNTEAFF.

This chain uses TRBV4-2 with TRBJ2-5; 8 nucleotides agree with TRBD2. Germline V lookup: CDR1 LGHNA, CDR2 YNFKEQ. The CDR3 has 19 residues. J was trimmed by 2 bases and V by 1 base; bases with no gene match: 15. The CDR3 reads CASSQAAGANILPQETQYF. As DNA, the CDR3 is TGTGCCAGCAGCCAAGCAGCGGGGGCCAACATACTACCGCAAGAGACCCAGTACTTC.

This clonotype has only a few counts. V gene TRBV6-1 combines with J gene TRBJ2-7, with D possibly matching TRBD2 (6 bases). Per the germline V gene, CDR1 is MNHNS and CDR2 is SASEGT. The CDR3 has 16 amino acids. The germline V and J ends were trimmed by 5 bases and 2 bases, with 19 bases remaining between them. The CDR3 reads CASSYRGGTAAYEQYV. DNA for the CDR3: TGTGCCAGCAGTTACAGAGGCGGGACCGCAGCCTACGAGCAGTACGTC.

This clonotype was recorded many times. CDR3 region: CASSRGLAGDPSSYEQYV. The CDR3 DNA is TGTGCCAGCAGCCGGGGACTAGCGGGGGACCCGAGCTCCTACGAGCAGTACGTC. V usage is TRBV5-5 and J usage is TRBJ2-7; 14 nucleotides match TRBD2. J lost 0 bases, V lost 4 bases, and 9 bases had no gene match. The CDR3 consists of 18 residues. The germline CDR1 and CDR2 sequences are SGHKS and YYEKEE (reference sequence).

This clonotype was seen more than once but under ten times. The rearrangement joins TRBV5-5 to TRBJ2-7, with 7 nucleotides matching TRBD1. The CDR3 spans 15 residues. CDR1 and CDR2 (germline): SGHKS, YYEKEE (reference sequence). V lost 1 base and J lost 4; bases outside the gene matches: 8. The CDR3 DNA reads as TGTGCCAGCAGCTTGTCGTCAGGGGGTTGGTACGAGCAGTACTTC. It specifies CASSLSSGGWYEQYF.

This clonotype was observed a few times. J is TRBJ2-4 and V is TRBV14; no clear D. Trimming stripped 0 bases from V and 9 bases from J, with 9 bases between. The CDR3 runs to 13 residues. The germline gives CDR1 SGHDN, CDR2 FVKESK. Here the CDR3 DNA reads TGTGCCAGCAGCCAAGAGAAACTGGGCATTCAGTACTTC. Translation: CASSQEKLGIQYF.